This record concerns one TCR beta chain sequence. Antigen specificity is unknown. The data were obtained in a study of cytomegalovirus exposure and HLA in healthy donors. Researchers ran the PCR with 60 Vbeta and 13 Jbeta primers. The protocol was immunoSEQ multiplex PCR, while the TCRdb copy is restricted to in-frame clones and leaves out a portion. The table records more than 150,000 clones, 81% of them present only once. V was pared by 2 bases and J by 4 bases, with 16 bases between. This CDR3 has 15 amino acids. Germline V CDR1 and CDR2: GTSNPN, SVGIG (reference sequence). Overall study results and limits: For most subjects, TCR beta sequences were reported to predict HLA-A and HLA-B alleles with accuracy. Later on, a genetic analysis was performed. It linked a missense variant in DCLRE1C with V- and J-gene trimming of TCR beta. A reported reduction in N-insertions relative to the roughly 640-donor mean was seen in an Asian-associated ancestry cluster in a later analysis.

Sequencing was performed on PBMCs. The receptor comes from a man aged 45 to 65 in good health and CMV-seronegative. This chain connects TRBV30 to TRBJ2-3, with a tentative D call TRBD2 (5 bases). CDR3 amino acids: CAWSPKGVSPDTQYF. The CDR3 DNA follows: TGTGCCTGGAGTCCGAAGGGAGTTTCTCCAGATACGCAGTATTTT.